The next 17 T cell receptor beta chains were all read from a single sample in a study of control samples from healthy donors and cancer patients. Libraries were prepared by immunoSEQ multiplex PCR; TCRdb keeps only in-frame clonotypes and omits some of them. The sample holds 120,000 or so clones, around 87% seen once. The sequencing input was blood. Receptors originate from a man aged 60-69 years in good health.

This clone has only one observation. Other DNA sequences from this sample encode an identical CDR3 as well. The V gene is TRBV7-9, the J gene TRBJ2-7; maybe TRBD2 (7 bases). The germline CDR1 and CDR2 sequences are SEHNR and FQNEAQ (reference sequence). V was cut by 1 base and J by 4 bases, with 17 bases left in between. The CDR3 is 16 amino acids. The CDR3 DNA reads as TGTGCCAGCAGCTTAGTGGGGGGGCAGGGGCATTACGAGCAGTACTTC. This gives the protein CASSLVGGQGHYEQYF.

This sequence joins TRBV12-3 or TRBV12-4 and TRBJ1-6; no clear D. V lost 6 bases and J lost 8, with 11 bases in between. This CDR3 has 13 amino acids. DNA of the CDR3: TGTGCCAGCAGGCCCCTTCGGGATTCACCCCTCCACTTT. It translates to CASRPLRDSPLHF.

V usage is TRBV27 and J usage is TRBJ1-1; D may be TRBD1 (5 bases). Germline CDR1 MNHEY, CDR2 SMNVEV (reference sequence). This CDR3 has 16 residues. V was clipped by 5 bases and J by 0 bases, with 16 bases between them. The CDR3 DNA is TGTGCCAGCAGTCCTCAGGGTACCCAACTGAACACTGAAGCTTTCTTT. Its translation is CASSPQGTQLNTEAFF.

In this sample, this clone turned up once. The CDR3, as DNA: TGCGCCAGCAGCCAACCCCGGGCAGGGGGTGGCTATGGCTACACCTTC. Encoded protein: CASSQPRAGGGYGYTF. The chain uses TRBV4-1 and TRBJ1-2; 7 bases map to TRBD1. From germline, CDR1 is MGHRA and CDR2 YSYEKL. Trimming at V came to 2 bases and at J to 4 bases, leaving 10 bases not matched to a gene. The CDR3 is 16 amino acids.

DNA for the CDR3: TGTGCCAGCAGTGACCAAGAGATAACAGGCTATAATTCACCCCTCCACTTT. As protein: CASSDQEITGYNSPLHF. The chain recombines TRBV6-1 with TRBJ1-6; D is perhaps TRBD1 (5 bases). Per the germline V gene, CDR1 is MNHNS and CDR2 is SASEGT. V shed 3 bases and J shed 3 bases, with 15 bases lying between them. This CDR3 has 17 amino acids.

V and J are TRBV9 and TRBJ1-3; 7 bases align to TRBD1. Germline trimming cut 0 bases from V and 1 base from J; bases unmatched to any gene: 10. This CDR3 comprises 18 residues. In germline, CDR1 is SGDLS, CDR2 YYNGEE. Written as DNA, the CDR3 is TGTGCCAGCAGCGTAGGTGGGACAGACTTTTATTCTGGAAACACCATATATTTT. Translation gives CASSVGGTDFYSGNTIYF.

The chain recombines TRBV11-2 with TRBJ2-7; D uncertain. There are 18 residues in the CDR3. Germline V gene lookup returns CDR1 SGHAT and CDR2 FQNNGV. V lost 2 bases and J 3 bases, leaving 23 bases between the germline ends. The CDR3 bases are TGTGCCAGCAGCTTATTGAACATCCGAAACCCGGTTAGCTACGAGCAGTACTTC. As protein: CASSLLNIRNPVSYEQYF. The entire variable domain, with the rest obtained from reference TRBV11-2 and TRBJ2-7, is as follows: EAGVAQSPRYKIIEKRQSVAFWCNPISGHATLYWYQQILGQGPKLLIQFQNNGVVDDSQLPKDRFSAERLKGVDSTLKIQPAKLEDSAVYLCASSLLNIRNPVSYEQYFGPGTRLTVT.

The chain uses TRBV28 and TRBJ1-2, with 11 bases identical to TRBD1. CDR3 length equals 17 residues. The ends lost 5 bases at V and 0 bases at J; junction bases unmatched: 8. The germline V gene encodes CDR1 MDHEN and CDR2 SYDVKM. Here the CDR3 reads CASSRWTGGITNYGYTF. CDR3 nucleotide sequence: TGTGCCAGCAGTCGTTGGACAGGGGGCATCACTAACTATGGCTACACCTTC.

The CDR3 coding sequence is TGTGCCAGTAGTACCCGGGACAGGGGTGTTGGATTGAACACTGAAGCTTTCTTT. This translates into CASSTRDRGVGLNTEAFF. The chain is built from TRBV19 and TRBJ1-1, with 10 bases identical to TRBD1. From germline, CDR1 is LNHDA and CDR2 SQIVND (reference sequence). The V gene end was trimmed by 4 bases and the J gene end by 0 bases; junction bases not matched to a gene: 11. The CDR3 has 18 residues.

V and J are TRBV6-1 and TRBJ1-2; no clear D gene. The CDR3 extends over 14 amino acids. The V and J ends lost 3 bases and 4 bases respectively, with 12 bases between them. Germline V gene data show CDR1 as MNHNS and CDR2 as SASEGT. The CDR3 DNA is TGTGCCAGCAGTGACCCGGGTCCACCCTATGGCTACACCTTC. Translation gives CASSDPGPPYGYTF.

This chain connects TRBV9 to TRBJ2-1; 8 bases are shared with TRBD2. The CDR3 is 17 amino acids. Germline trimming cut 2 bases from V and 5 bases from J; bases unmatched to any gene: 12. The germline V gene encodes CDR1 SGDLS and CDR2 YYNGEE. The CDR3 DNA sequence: TGTGCCAGCAGCGTGGAGGCCCGGGGGGGGCTGGACAATGAGCAGTTCTTC. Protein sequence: CASSVEARGGLDNEQFF.

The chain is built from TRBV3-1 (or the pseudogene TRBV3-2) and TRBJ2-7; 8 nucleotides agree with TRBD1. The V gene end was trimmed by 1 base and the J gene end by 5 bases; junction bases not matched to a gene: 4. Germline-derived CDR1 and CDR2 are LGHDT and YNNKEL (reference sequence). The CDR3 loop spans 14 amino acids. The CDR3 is CASSQGQGAHEQYF. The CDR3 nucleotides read TGTGCCAGCAGCCAAGGCCAGGGGGCCCACGAGCAGTACTTC.

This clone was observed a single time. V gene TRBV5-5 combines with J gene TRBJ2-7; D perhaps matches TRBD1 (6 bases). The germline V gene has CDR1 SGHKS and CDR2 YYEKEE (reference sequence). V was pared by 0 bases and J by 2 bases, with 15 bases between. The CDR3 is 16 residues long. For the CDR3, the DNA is TGTGCCAGCAGCTTGGCCGTCCCCCAGGGGACCTACGAGCAGTACTTC. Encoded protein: CASSLAVPQGTYEQYF. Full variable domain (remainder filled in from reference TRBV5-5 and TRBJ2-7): DAGVTQSPTHLIKTRGQQVTLRCSPISGHKSVSWYQQVLGQGPQFIFQYYEKEERGRGNFPDRFSARQFPNYSSELNVNALLLGDSALYLCASSLAVPQGTYEQYFGPGTRLTVT.

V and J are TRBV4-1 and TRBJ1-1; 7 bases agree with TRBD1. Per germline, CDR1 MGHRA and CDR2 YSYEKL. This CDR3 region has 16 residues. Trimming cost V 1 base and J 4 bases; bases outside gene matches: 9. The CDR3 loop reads CASSQGLYRGITEAFF. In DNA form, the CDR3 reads TGCGCCAGCAGCCAAGGGCTGTACAGGGGAATCACTGAAGCTTTCTTT.

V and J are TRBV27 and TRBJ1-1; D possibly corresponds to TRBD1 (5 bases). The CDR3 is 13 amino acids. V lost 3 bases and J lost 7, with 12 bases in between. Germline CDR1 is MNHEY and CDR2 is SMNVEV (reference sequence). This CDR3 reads CASSFPGRSEAFF. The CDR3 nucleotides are TGTGCCAGCAGTTTCCCGGGACGGAGTGAAGCTTTCTTT.

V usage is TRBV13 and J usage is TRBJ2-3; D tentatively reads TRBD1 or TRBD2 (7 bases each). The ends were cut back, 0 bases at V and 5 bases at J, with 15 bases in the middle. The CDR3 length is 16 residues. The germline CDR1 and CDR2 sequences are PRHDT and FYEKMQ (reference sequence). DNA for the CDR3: TGTGCCAGCAGCTTAGGCAGGGGGGGCGGTTTAGATACGCAGTATTTT. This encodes CASSLGRGGGLDTQYF.

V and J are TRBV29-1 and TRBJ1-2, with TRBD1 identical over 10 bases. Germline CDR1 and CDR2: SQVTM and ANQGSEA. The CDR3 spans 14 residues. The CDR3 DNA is TGCGTTAGACAGGGGGCCAGCTATAACTATGGCTACACCTTC. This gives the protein CVRQGASYNYGYTF. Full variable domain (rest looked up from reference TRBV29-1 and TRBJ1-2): SAVISQKPSRDICQRGTSLTIQCQVDSQVTMMFWYRQQPGQSLTLIATANQGSEATYESGFVIDKFPISRPNLTFSTLTVSNMSPEDSSIYLCVRQGASYNYGYTFGSGTRLTVV.